These 30 T cell receptor beta chains originate from one sample sequenced in a study of neoadjuvant nivolumab and ipilimumab in lung cancer. Some clones are missing from TCRdb's copy, which holds only in-frame ones; the method was immunoSEQ multiplex PCR. The table shows about 26,000 clones, with 80% to 85% occurring only once. The source material was tumor tissue, sampled after neoadjuvant nivolumab, alone or with ipilimumab, at or shortly before surgery. These receptor sequences come from an adult with non-small cell lung cancer.

This rearrangement joins TRBV5-1 to TRBJ1-1; possible D gene TRBD1, 5 bases. The CDR3 length is 16 residues. The V gene's germline CDR1 is SGHRS and CDR2 YFSETQ. Trimming removed 0 bases from V and 0 bases from J, with 12 bases in between. CDR3 loop: CASSLEGVRMNTEAFF. CDR3 in DNA: TGCGCCAGCAGCTTGGAAGGGGTGCGGATGAACACTGAAGCTTTCTTT.

The rearrangement joins TRBV7-9 to TRBJ2-3, with D perhaps matching TRBD2 (6 bases). The V and J ends lost 5 bases and 4 bases respectively, with 16 bases between them. The CDR3 is 15 residues long. The germline gives CDR1 SEHNR, CDR2 FQNEAQ (reference sequence). As DNA, the CDR3 is TGTGCCAGCAGCCTAGGGGACGGGAGTGCAGATACGCAGTATTTT. This encodes CASSLGDGSADTQYF. The variable domain in full, with the rest retrieved from reference TRBV7-9 and TRBJ2-3, is DTGVSQNPRHKITKRGQNVTFRCDPISEHNRLYWYRQTLGQGPEFLTYFQNEAQLEKSRLLSDRFSAERPKGSFSTLEIQRTEQGDSAMYLCASSLGDGSADTQYFGPGTRLTVL.

The CDR3 spells CSVEASARDEQFF. The CDR3, as DNA: TGCAGCGTTGAGGCTAGCGCTAGGGATGAGCAGTTCTTC. The V call is TRBV29-1, the J call TRBJ2-1; TRBD2 is a possible D gene (6 bases). V gave up 3 bases and J gave up 8 bases, with 14 bases separating them. CDR1 is SQVTM, CDR2 ANQGSEA, per germline. The CDR3 totals 13 residues.

The chain links TRBV7-2 to TRBJ2-7; D gene unclear. Germline assignment: CDR1 SGHTA and CDR2 FQGNSA. Trimming pared 4 bases from V and 3 bases from J, leaving 10 bases between. This CDR3 is built from 13 residues. The CDR3 region is CASSSGPNYEQYF. The CDR3 nucleotides are TGTGCCAGCAGCTCCGGTCCAAACTACGAGCAGTACTTC. The entire variable domain, with the rest obtained from reference TRBV7-2 and TRBJ2-7, is as follows: GAGVSQSPSNKVTEKGKDVELRCDPISGHTALYWYRQSLGQGLEFLIYFQGNSAPDKSGLPSDRFSAERTGGSVSTLTIQRTQQEDSAVYLCASSSGPNYEQYFGPGTRLTVT.

This chain links TRBV11-3 with TRBJ1-4; 7 positions agree with TRBD1. From germline, CDR1 is SGHNT and CDR2 YENEEA. This CDR3 region has 14 residues. V shed 5 bases, J shed 10 bases, and the junction held 10 bases outside the gene matches. This chain's CDR3 is CASSPDREDPKLFF. The CDR3, as DNA: TGTGCCAGCAGCCCTGACAGGGAAGACCCAAAACTGTTTTTT.

This clone was detected a few times. CDR3 sequence: CAIRGQGGAEAFF. For the CDR3, the DNA is TGTGCCATCAGGGGACAGGGAGGGGCCGAAGCTTTCTTT. The chain recombines TRBV10-3 with TRBJ1-1; 9 bases agree with TRBD1. The CDR3 runs 13 residues. V lost 6 bases, J lost 8 bases, and 7 bases stayed unmatched. Germline-derived CDR1 and CDR2 are ENHRY and SYGVKD.

J is TRBJ2-7 and V is TRBV7-9, with D unclear. With 1 base removed from V and 1 base from J, the gap between germline ends came to 8 bases. The germline V gene has CDR1 SEHNR and CDR2 FQNEAQ (reference sequence). The CDR3 has 14 residues. CDR3 in DNA: TGTGCCAGCAGCTTAGGCCGTCATTCCTACGAGCAGTACTTC. Translated: CASSLGRHSYEQYF. The variable domain in full, completed from reference TRBV7-9 and TRBJ2-7, reads DTGVSQNPRHKITKRGQNVTFRCDPISEHNRLYWYRQTLGQGPEFLTYFQNEAQLEKSRLLSDRFSAERPKGSFSTLEIQRTEQGDSAMYLCASSLGRHSYEQYFGPGTRLTVT.

The genes are TRBV11-2 and TRBJ2-6; D uncertain. Germline V gene lookup returns CDR1 SGHAT and CDR2 FQNNGV. Between the trimmed V and J ends, which lost 3 bases and 6 bases, there was a span of 9 bases. The CDR3 sequence is 14 residues long. CDR3 sequence: CASSFALTANVLTF. In DNA form, the CDR3 reads TGTGCCAGCAGCTTTGCCTTGACGGCCAACGTCCTGACTTTC.

CDR3 loop: CSVVLGSTSGTGELFF. The CDR3 bases are TGCAGCGTTGTTCTGGGCTCGACTAGCGGCACCGGGGAGCTGTTTTTT. The chain uses TRBV29-1 and TRBJ2-2; 9 bases align to TRBD2. CDR3 length equals 16 residues. Per germline, CDR1 SQVTM and CDR2 ANQGSEA. V was pared by 4 bases and J by 4 bases, with 10 bases of the junction left unmatched.

The CDR3 spells CASSERGLAGLSYEQYF. In nucleotides, the CDR3 is TGTGCCAGCAGTGAACGGGGGCTAGCGGGCCTCTCCTACGAGCAGTACTTC. This rearrangement joins TRBV6-1 to TRBJ2-7; 8 nucleotides agree with TRBD2. Germline V lookup: CDR1 MNHNS, CDR2 SASEGT. The CDR3 spans 17 residues. V dropped 2 bases and J dropped 0; count of bases not matched to a gene: 9.

CDR3 region: CASSLRRSLHNEQFF. CDR3 nucleotide sequence: TGTGCCAGCAGCTTACGCCGATCGCTTCACAATGAGCAGTTCTTC. The chain carries TRBV5-6 and TRBJ2-1; the D is unclear. V dropped 2 bases and J dropped 5 bases, with 14 bases sitting between them. The germline V gene has CDR1 SGHDT and CDR2 YYEEEE. The CDR3 totals 15 residues.

The chain couples TRBV11-2 to TRBJ1-4; D is unresolved. Per the germline V gene, CDR1 is SGHAT and CDR2 is FQNNGV. The CDR3 totals 14 residues. V was pared by 2 bases and J by 8 bases, with 12 bases between. The DNA of the CDR3 is TGTGCCAGCAGCTTACGTGGGCTTGGGGAAAAACTGTTTTTT. Translating gives CASSLRGLGEKLFF.

The chain uses TRBV6-5 and TRBJ2-2; possible D gene TRBD1, 5 bases. The CDR3 sequence is 14 residues long. Germline V gene lookup returns CDR1 MNHEY and CDR2 SVGAGI. V shed 5 bases and J shed 6 bases, with 13 bases lying between them. The CDR3 DNA reads as TGTGCCAGCAGTCAGCAGGGAAGCGCCGGGGAGCTGTTTTTT. This encodes CASSQQGSAGELFF.

The gene calls are TRBV7-9 and TRBJ2-5, with D perhaps matching TRBD1 (5 bases). V was pared by 1 base and J by 3 bases, with 6 bases between. This CDR3 is built from 13 residues. In germline, CDR1 is SEHNR, CDR2 FQNEAQ (reference sequence). Written as DNA, the CDR3 is TGTGCCAGCAGCTTAGGGGGCAAAGAGACCCAGTACTTC. Amino acid sequence: CASSLGGKETQYF.

This clone was seen a few times. The chain recombines TRBV28 with TRBJ2-7, with D tentatively TRBD1 (6 bases). Trimming shortened V by 6 bases and J by 5 bases, and 17 bases separated the two germline ends. Germline CDR1 is MDHEN and CDR2 is SYDVKM. This CDR3 region has 14 residues. The CDR3 reads CASSPQGIGDEQYF. Written as DNA, the CDR3 is TGTGCCAGCAGCCCCCAGGGGATCGGGGACGAGCAGTACTTC.

The chain joins TRBV6-1 to TRBJ2-2; possibly TRBD1 or TRBD2 for D (5 bases each). V lost 2 bases, J lost 7 bases, and 8 bases lay in between. CDR1 is MNHNS, CDR2 SASEGT, per germline. CDR3 length: 13 residues. The CDR3: CASSELRGGELFF. The CDR3, as DNA: TGTGCCAGCAGTGAATTGAGGGGCGGGGAGCTGTTTTTT.

CDR3 bases: TGCGCCAGCAGCTACGACTCCTTCACAGATACGCAGTATTTT. Translated: CASSYDSFTDTQYF. The rearrangement joins TRBV5-1 to TRBJ2-3; D unresolved. The CDR3 sequence is 14 residues long. V was cut by 3 bases and J by 2 bases, with 10 bases left in between. The V gene's germline CDR1 is SGHRS and CDR2 YFSETQ.

The chain links TRBV30 to TRBJ2-6; 8 nucleotides align to TRBD2. V shed 5 bases, J shed 2 bases, and the junction held 5 bases outside the gene matches. The germline V gene has CDR1 GTSNPN and CDR2 SVGIG (reference sequence). The CDR3 covers 15 residues. CDR3 bases: TGTGCCTGGGGTCCAGCGGGGGCTGGGGCCAACGTCCTGACTTTC. This codes for CAWGPAGAGANVLTF. The full variable domain, rest sourced from reference TRBV30 and TRBJ2-6, is SQTIHQWPATLVQPVGSPLSLECTVEGTSNPNLYWYRQAAGRGLQLLFYSVGIGQISSEVPQNLSASRPQDRQFILSSKKLLLSDSGFYLCAWGPAGAGANVLTFGAGSRLTVL.

The genes are TRBV6-5 and TRBJ2-7, with 13 bases lining up with TRBD2. CDR1 MNHEY and CDR2 SVGAGI come from the germline V gene. J lost 2 bases, V lost 6 bases, and 4 bases had no gene match. CDR3 length: 15 amino acids. The CDR3 DNA reads TGTGCCAGCAGGCCACTAGCGGGAGGGACCTACGAGCAGTACTTC. This codes for CASRPLAGGTYEQYF.

The CDR3 bases are TGTGCCAGCAGCCCGTTCCGCCAGGGGCCAGGGACTGGGGCCAACGTCCTGACTTTC. Its translation is CASSPFRQGPGTGANVLTF. The chain carries TRBV7-2 and TRBJ2-6; D perhaps matches TRBD1 (6 bases). The V gene lost 5 bases and the J gene lost 2 bases, with 22 bases spanning the gap. The CDR3 loop spans 19 amino acids. The germline gives CDR1 SGHTA, CDR2 FQGNSA.

This clone was counted between two and nine times. The chain is built from TRBV28 and TRBJ2-1; D is undetermined. V was cut by 5 bases and J by 3 bases, with 11 bases left in between. This CDR3 is 14 amino acids long. Germline V gene data show CDR1 as MDHEN and CDR2 as SYDVKM. The chain's CDR3 is CASSPDPVYNEQFF. CDR3 coding DNA: TGTGCCAGCAGTCCCGATCCCGTCTACAATGAGCAGTTCTTC.

This rearrangement joins TRBV5-1 to TRBJ1-2, with unresolved D. The CDR3 totals 15 residues. Germline V gene data show CDR1 as SGHRS and CDR2 as YFSETQ. The V end was cut by 0 bases, the J end by 2 bases, with 11 bases between. CDR3 in DNA: TGCGCCAGCAGCTTGGGGGCAGAGTTAAACTATGGCTACACCTTC. Residues: CASSLGAELNYGYTF.

On this clone: The sample carries other DNA sequences with the same CDR3. The chain couples TRBV11-2 to TRBJ2-3, with D perhaps matching TRBD1 or TRBD2 (5 bases each). The CDR3 is 15 amino acids. Germline V lookup: CDR1 SGHAT, CDR2 FQNNGV. Trimming pared 5 bases from V and 0 bases from J, leaving 12 bases between. In DNA, the CDR3 is TGTGCCAGCAGCACCCCGAGGGGCAGCACAGATACGCAGTATTTT. Translated, it gives CASSTPRGSTDTQYF.

The chain joins TRBV5-1 to TRBJ1-1; D remains ambiguous. The germline CDR1 and CDR2 sequences are SGHRS and YFSETQ. The CDR3 is 14 residues long. The ends were cut back, 1 base at V and 1 base at J, with 8 bases in the middle. The CDR3 bases are TGCGCCAGCAGCTTGCCACATTCGAACACTGAAGCTTTCTTT. Amino acids: CASSLPHSNTEAFF.

This clone has just a few counts. The gene calls are TRBV14 and TRBJ1-4; the D gene is possibly TRBD1 (5 bases). Trimming left V 4 bases short and J 11 bases short, with 11 bases between. Germline V gene lookup returns CDR1 SGHDN and CDR2 FVKESK. The CDR3 has 12 amino acids. As DNA, the CDR3 is TGTGCCAGCAGCCGGGGAGGGGAGAAACTGTTTTTT. Residues: CASSRGGEKLFF.

The chain carries TRBV10-3 and TRBJ1-1; the D is unclear. Germline V gene data show CDR1 as ENHRY and CDR2 as SYGVKD. V was cut by 3 bases and J by 1 base, with 12 bases left in between. The CDR3 sequence is 15 residues long. This CDR3 reads CAISDTSSRNTEAFF. The CDR3 DNA follows: TGTGCCATCAGTGATACGTCATCTAGGAACACTGAAGCTTTCTTT.

V is TRBV2 and J is TRBJ2-1; TRBD2 matches 8 bases. Germline V gene sequence: CDR1 SNHLY, CDR2 FYNNEI. The CDR3 runs 16 residues. V gave up 4 bases and J gave up 3 bases; unmatched junction bases: 8. For the CDR3, the DNA is TGTGCCAGCAGTGCACTGACTAGCGCGAGCTACAATGAGCAGTTCTTC. Protein: CASSALTSASYNEQFF.

The rearrangement links TRBV7-9 to TRBJ2-1; 7 bases align to TRBD1. J lost 6 bases, V lost 2 bases, and 1 base had no gene match. The length of the CDR3 is 13 residues. CDR1 is SEHNR, CDR2 FQNEAQ, per germline (reference sequence). In DNA form, the CDR3 reads TGTGCCAGCAGCTTATCAGGGGGCAATGAGCAGTTCTTC. This gives the protein CASSLSGGNEQFF.

The chain employs TRBV14 and TRBJ1-2; D is perhaps TRBD1 (5 bases). The CDR3 consists of 15 residues. In germline, CDR1 is SGHDN, CDR2 FVKESK. Trimming took 1 base from V and 4 from J, leaving 13 bases between them. CDR3 protein: CASSQVGVEVYGYTF. Written as DNA, the CDR3 is TGTGCCAGCAGCCAAGTAGGGGTGGAGGTCTATGGCTACACCTTC.

The chain combines TRBV5-4 with TRBJ1-4; perhaps TRBD1 as D (5 bases). CDR1 and CDR2 (germline): SGHNT, YYREEE (reference sequence). CDR3 length equals 14 residues. The V end lost 1 base, the J end lost 4 bases, and 8 bases lay between the germline ends. This CDR3 is CASSLPQDNEKLFF. CDR3 coding DNA: TGTGCCAGCAGCTTGCCACAGGATAATGAAAAACTGTTTTTT.